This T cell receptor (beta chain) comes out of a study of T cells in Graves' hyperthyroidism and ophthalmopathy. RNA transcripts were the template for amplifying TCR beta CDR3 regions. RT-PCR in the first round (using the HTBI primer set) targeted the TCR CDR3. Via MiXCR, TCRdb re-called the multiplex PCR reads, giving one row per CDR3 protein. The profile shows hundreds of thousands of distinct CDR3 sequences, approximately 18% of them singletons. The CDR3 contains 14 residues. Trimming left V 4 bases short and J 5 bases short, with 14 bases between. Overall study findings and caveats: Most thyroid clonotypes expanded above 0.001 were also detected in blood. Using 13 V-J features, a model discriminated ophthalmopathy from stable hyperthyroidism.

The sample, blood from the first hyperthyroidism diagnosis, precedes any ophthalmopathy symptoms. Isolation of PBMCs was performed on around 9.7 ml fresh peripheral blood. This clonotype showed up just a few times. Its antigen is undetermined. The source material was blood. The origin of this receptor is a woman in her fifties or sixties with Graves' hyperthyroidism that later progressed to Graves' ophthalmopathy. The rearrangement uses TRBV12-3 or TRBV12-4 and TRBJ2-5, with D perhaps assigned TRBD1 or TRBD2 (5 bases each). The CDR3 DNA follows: TGTGCCAGCAGTTCCTGGGACGGGCAGGAGACCCAGTACTTC. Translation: CASSSWDGQETQYF.